The 7 T cell receptor beta chains below were found in one sample sequenced in a study of CD8 T cell repertoires and HIV-1 epitope variants. Their specific antigens are unknown. TCRdb's table, derived via immunoSEQ multiplex PCR, lists solely in-frame clones and lacks some. The repertoire holds under 6,000 clones, with approximately 72% as singletons. Material: cultured CD8+ T cells derived from PBMCs. All receptors come from a male donor with HIV.

In its sample, this clone was seen a few times. The chain recombines TRBV7-9 with TRBJ2-7, with unresolved D. Trimming left V 5 bases short and J 5 bases short, with 7 bases between. The germline CDR1 and CDR2 sequences are SEHNR and FQNEAQ (reference sequence). The CDR3 is 11 residues long. The CDR3 DNA reads as TGTGCCAGCAGCCCCCACGACGAGCAGTACTTC. As protein: CASSPHDEQYF.

V is TRBV28 and J is TRBJ2-6; tentatively, D is TRBD1 (6 bases). CDR1 is MDHEN and CDR2 is SYDVKM in the germline V gene. Trimming took off 11 bases at V and 3 bases at J, with 11 bases between the two ends. The CDR3 loop spans 13 amino acids. The chain's CDR3 is CAVNRVGANVLTF. The CDR3 bases are TGTGCCGTCAACAGGGTTGGGGCCAACGTCCTGACTTTC.

The CDR3 DNA sequence: TGTGCCAGCAGTTGGGACAGGGGGCGGGACACTGAAGCTTTCTTT. Residues: CASSWDRGRDTEAFF. This sequence joins TRBV27 and TRBJ1-1, with 12 bases that match TRBD1. V was clipped by 4 bases and J by 3 bases; unmatched bases: 3. CDR3 length equals 15 residues. Germline CDR1 and CDR2: MNHEY and SMNVEV (reference sequence).

This clone was counted only a few times. The chain combines TRBV7-9 with TRBJ1-4; D call uncertain. The germline CDR1 and CDR2 sequences are SEHNR and FQNEAQ (reference sequence). V dropped 3 bases and J dropped 5 bases, with 7 bases sitting between them. The CDR3 is 13 amino acids. The CDR3 bases are TGTGCCAGCAGCTTGGGCTTAAATGAAAAACTGTTTTTT. Its translation: CASSLGLNEKLFF.

This clone has a handful of counts. The chain recombines TRBV5-6 with TRBJ1-1; D is unresolved. Germline V CDR1 and CDR2: SGHDT, YYEEEE. CDR3 size: 12 residues. Trimming stripped 0 bases from V and 10 bases from J, with 10 bases between. The DNA for the CDR3 is TGTGCCAGCAGCTTGGGTGGAGGTAGAGCTTTCTTT. Protein product: CASSLGGGRAFF.

Comment on this clone: This CDR3 is also generated by other DNA sequences in the sample. The chain uses TRBV6-6 and TRBJ1-1; TRBD1 agrees at 7 bases. The V and J ends lost 5 bases and 6 bases, in that order; junction bases with no gene match: 12. CDR1 and CDR2 (germline): MNHNY, SVGAGI (reference sequence). CDR3 length equals 15 residues. This CDR3 is CASSHDREETAEAFF. CDR3 in DNA: TGTGCCAGCAGTCACGACAGGGAAGAAACTGCTGAAGCTTTCTTT.

The rearrangement uses TRBV7-2 and TRBJ1-1; 9 bases agree with TRBD1. CDR1 is SGHTA and CDR2 is FQGNSA in the germline V gene. Trimming cost V 5 bases and J 0 bases; bases outside gene matches: 4. The CDR3 is 15 residues long. The CDR3 nucleotides are TGTGCCAGCAGCCTTGGGACAGGGCTGAACACTGAAGCTTTCTTT. Translated: CASSLGTGLNTEAFF.